This T cell receptor beta chain was recorded in a study of blood T cell repertoires in COVID-19. V dropped 3 bases and J dropped 0 bases, with 12 bases sitting between them. Germline V gene data show CDR1 as KGHSH and CDR2 as LQKENI. This CDR3 is built from 16 residues. Libraries were prepared by immunoSEQ multiplex PCR; TCRdb keeps only in-frame clonotypes and omits some of them. The sample carries roughly 200,000 clones, approximately 88% recorded once. The chain is built from TRBV18 and TRBJ1-5; D call uncertain. Source material: peripheral blood. This TCR derives from a woman between 40 and 55 years old with COVID-19, enrolled during active disease. The CDR3 DNA sequence: TGTGCCAGCTCACCGGAAGCAGGTTATAGCAATCAGCCCCAGCATTTT. This sequence encodes CASSPEAGYSNQPQHF.